This note documents a single T cell receptor beta chain sequence. This sample was taken from a study of blood T cell repertoires in COVID-19. Looking at the study overall: The United States, Italy and Spain supplied acute and convalescent COVID-19 samples. PBMCs, B-cell-depleted T cells, or T cells provided the cDNA or gDNA that made up the material.

In the source study's methods: Amplification from reference gene primers served as the basis for estimated nucleated cell counts. Data came from immunoSEQ multiplex PCR; TCRdb stores just in-frame clones and leaves some out. V and J calls and clone size are those listed in that table; D and trimming were worked out from the DNA. This table has around 400,000 clones, approximately 89% appearing once. CDR1 and CDR2 (germline): MNHNS, SASEGT. The junction had 5 bases not matched to a gene; V was cut back by 3 bases and J by 3 bases. The length of the CDR3 is 14 residues. The study drew participants aged roughly 18 to 95 years from under 30 US areas.

The receptor was derived from a young woman who had recovered from COVID-19. The rearrangement joins TRBV6-1 to TRBJ2-7; TRBD1 agrees at 7 bases. Sequenced material: PBMCs or T cells enriched from blood (not recorded which). CDR3 sequence reads: CASSDPDRDYEQYF. CDR3 DNA: TGTGCCAGCAGTGACCCTGACAGGGACTACGAGCAGTACTTC.